This T cell receptor (beta chain) originates from a study of blood T cell repertoires in COVID-19. Study overall: Both acute and convalescent COVID-19 samples were obtained from the United States, Italy and Spain. Sample material is recorded as cDNA or gDNA derived from T cells, B-cell-depleted T cells, or PBMCs.

Authors' methods: Reference gene primer amplification yielded estimated nucleated cell counts. Measured with immunoSEQ multiplex PCR; TCRdb has only the in-frame clones, and not every one. That table is the source of V, J and clone size, and D and trimming were worked out from the DNA. The sample consists of roughly 250,000 clones, roughly 80% of them appearing once. The trim removed 5 bases at V and 4 bases at J, leaving 4 bases unmatched. CDR1 SGHAT and CDR2 FQNNGV come from the germline V gene. The CDR3 runs 14 residues. The gene calls are TRBV11-2 and TRBJ2-7; 11 bases are a match to TRBD2. This sequence originates from a woman aged 60-75 years with active or convalescent COVID-19. The specimen sequenced was peripheral blood. The DNA of the CDR3 is TGTGCCAGCAGCCCAGCTAGCGGGGGGTACGAGCAGTACGTC. This encodes CASSPASGGYEQYV.